These T cell receptor beta chains were read from a single sample in a study of PD-1 blockade in classical Hodgkin lymphoma. The assay was immunoSEQ multiplex PCR, and TCRdb's table has in-frame clones only and misses some. The sample includes some 23,000 clones, over 60% of them seen just once. The sequences come from peripheral blood mononuclear cells (PBMCs), collected at baseline. These receptors were taken from a human donor with classical Hodgkin lymphoma. The CDR3 runs from the conserved cysteine through the conserved F or W. Fields, in order: V gene, clone size, D gene, J gene, CDR3 protein, CDR3 DNA. A D gene is named only where the DNA matches it firmly. Expanded clones get a size class; other rows say once, few or many, or leave the size out.

>TRBV7-2|few|-|TRBJ2-5
CASSEPFWYQETQYF
TGTGCCAGCAGCGAACCGTTTTGGTACCAAGAGACCCAGTACTTC
>TRBV5-1|-|-|TRBJ1-1
CASSLIGTGNEAFF
TGCGCCAGCAGCTTAATCGGAACAGGGAATGAAGCTTTCTTT
>TRBV20-1|-|-|TRBJ1-3
CSELRTIYF
TGCAGTGAACTACGCACCATATATTTT
>TRBV28|-|-|TRBJ1-3
CASSDGNTIYF
TGTGCCAGCAGCGACGGAAACACCATATATTTT
>TRBV14|few|-|TRBJ2-1
CASSWGSGSNEQFF
TGTGCCAGCAGCTGGGGTTCCGGGAGCAATGAGCAGTTCTTC
>TRBV27|few|-|TRBJ1-4
CASSKGYEKLFF
TGTGCCAGCAGTAAAGGGTACGAAAAACTGTTTTTT
>TRBV5-1|once|TRBD2|TRBJ2-1
CASSLGALAGSHNEQFF
TGCGCCAGCAGCTTGGGGGCTCTAGCGGGATCGCACAATGAGCAGTTCTTC
>TRBV19|-|-|TRBJ2-3
CASSHTGTDTQYF
TGTGCCAGTAGCCATACCGGGACAGATACGCAGTATTTT
>TRBV5-1|-|-|TRBJ2-4
CASSPSEGLGKNIQYF
TGCGCCAGCAGCCCCAGCGAGGGGCTGGGCAAAAACATTCAGTACTTC
>TRBV30|-|-|TRBJ1-5
CAWSRGQNQPQHF
TGTGCCTGGAGTAGAGGACAGAATCAGCCCCAGCATTTT
>TRBV10-3|-|TRBD1|TRBJ1-1
CAISEPFTGENTEAFF
TGTGCCATCAGTGAGCCCTTTACAGGGGAGAACACTGAAGCTTTCTTT
>TRBV15|-|-|TRBJ2-1
CATSRDFKEARFF
TGTGCCACCAGCAGAGATTTTAAGGAGGCTCGGTTCTTC
>TRBV15|-|-|TRBJ1-4
CATSRDGVANEKLFF
TGTGCCACCAGCAGAGACGGGGTTGCTAATGAAAAACTGTTTTTT
>TRBV6-4|-|-|TRBJ1-1
CASSAPWDTGTEAFF
TGTGCCAGCAGCGCCCCCTGGGATACTGGCACTGAAGCTTTCTTT
>TRBV5-6|-|-|TRBJ2-7
CASSLLPTSYEQYF
TGTGCCAGCAGCTTGCTTCCCACGTCCTACGAGCAGTACTTC
>TRBV5-6|-|-|TRBJ1-2
CASSPGWMDGYTF
TGTGCCAGCAGCCCTGGTTGGATGGATGGCTACACCTTC
>TRBV5-1|-|TRBD1|TRBJ2-5
CASSDSGTGQRETQYF
TGCGCCAGCAGCGACTCCGGGACAGGGCAGCGCGAGACCCAGTACTTC
>TRBV9|few|TRBD2|TRBJ2-1
CASSPQPGLAGGGYNEQFF
TGTGCCAGCAGCCCTCAGCCTGGACTAGCGGGAGGAGGTTACAATGAGCAGTTCTTC
>TRBV5-4|few|-|TRBJ2-1
CASRFGSEQFF
TGTGCCAGCCGCTTTGGGAGTGAGCAGTTCTTC
>TRBV30|-|-|TRBJ2-6
CAWSGPQTGRLGTGANVLTF
TGTGCCTGGAGCGGTCCTCAGACAGGGAGGTTGGGAACTGGGGCCAACGTCCTGACTTTC
>TRBV6-5|-|TRBD1|TRBJ1-1
CASSFGTAAEAFF
TGTGCCAGCAGCTTCGGGACAGCCGCCGAAGCTTTCTTT
>TRBV7-9|-|TRBD1|TRBJ1-3
CASSRDSQNTIYF
TGTGCCAGCAGCCGGGACAGCCAAAACACCATATATTTT
>TRBV6-1|once|-|TRBJ1-4
CASSPGEKLFF
TGTGCCAGCAGCCCCGGGGAAAAACTGTTTTTT
>TRBV4-3|-|-|TRBJ2-3
CASSQVWGTDTQYF
TGCGCCAGCAGCCAAGTCTGGGGCACAGATACGCAGTATTTT
>TRBV19|-|TRBD1|TRBJ1-6
CASSILPQGGSSPLHF
TGTGCCAGTAGTATACTCCCGCAGGGGGGCAGTTCACCCCTCCACTTT
>TRBV5-1|few|TRBD2|TRBJ2-1
CASATSGSHNEQFF
TGCGCCAGCGCAACTAGCGGGTCTCACAATGAGCAGTTCTTC
>TRBV19|-|-|TRBJ1-1
CASTMVGGTEAFF
TGTGCCAGTACCATGGTAGGGGGGACTGAAGCTTTCTTT
>TRBV9|-|-|TRBJ2-1
CASSSQGISYNEQFF
TGTGCCAGCAGCTCCCAGGGAATCTCCTACAATGAGCAGTTCTTC
>TRBV5-6|-|TRBD1|TRBJ1-3
CARRQGDTIYF
TGTGCCAGGAGACAGGGGGACACCATATATTTT
>TRBV5-4|-|-|TRBJ1-1
CASSPGSPQMAEAFF
TGTGCCAGCAGTCCCGGAAGCCCACAGATGGCTGAAGCTTTCTTT
>TRBV7-9|-|TRBD2|TRBJ2-1
CASSLGRLAGGQEQFF
TGTGCCAGCAGCTTAGGGAGGCTAGCGGGAGGTCAAGAGCAGTTCTTC
>TRBV28|-|-|TRBJ1-3
CASSPLGAGAPRSGNTIYF
TGTGCCAGCAGTCCCCTAGGGGCAGGGGCCCCTCGCTCTGGAAACACCATATATTTT